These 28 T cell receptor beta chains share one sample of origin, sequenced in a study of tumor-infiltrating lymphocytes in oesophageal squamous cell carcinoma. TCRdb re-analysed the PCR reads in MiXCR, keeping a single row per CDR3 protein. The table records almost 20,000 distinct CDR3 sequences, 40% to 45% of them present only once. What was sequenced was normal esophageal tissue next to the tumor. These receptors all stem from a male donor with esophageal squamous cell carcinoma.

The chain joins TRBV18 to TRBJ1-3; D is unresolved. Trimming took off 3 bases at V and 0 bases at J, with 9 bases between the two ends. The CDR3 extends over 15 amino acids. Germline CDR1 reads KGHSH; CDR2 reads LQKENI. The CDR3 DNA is TGTGCCAGCTCACCGACGGGAGACTCTGGAAACACCATATATTTT. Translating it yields CASSPTGDSGNTIYF.

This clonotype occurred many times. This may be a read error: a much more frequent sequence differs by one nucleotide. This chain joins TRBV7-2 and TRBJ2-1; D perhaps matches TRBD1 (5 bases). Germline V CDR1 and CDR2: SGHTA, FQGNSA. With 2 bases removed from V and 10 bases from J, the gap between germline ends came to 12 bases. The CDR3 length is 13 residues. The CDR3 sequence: CASSLMTAGEQFF. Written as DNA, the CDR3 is TGTGCCAGCAGCTTAATGACAGCAGGCGAGCAGTTCTTC.

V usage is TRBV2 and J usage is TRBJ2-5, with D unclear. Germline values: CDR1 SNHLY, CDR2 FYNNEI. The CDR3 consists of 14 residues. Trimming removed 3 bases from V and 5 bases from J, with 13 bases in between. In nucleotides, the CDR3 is TGTGCCAGCAGTGAGACTCTGCAGCACGAGACCCAGTACTTC. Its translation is CASSETLQHETQYF.

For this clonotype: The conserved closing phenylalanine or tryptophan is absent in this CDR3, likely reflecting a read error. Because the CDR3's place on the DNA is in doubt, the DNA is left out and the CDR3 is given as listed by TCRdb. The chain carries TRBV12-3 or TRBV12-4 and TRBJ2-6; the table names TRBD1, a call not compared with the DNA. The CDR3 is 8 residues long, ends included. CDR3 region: CASTRAGD.

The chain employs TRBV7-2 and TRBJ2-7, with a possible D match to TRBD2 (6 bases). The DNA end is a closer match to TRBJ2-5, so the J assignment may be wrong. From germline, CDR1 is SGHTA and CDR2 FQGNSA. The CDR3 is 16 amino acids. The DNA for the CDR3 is TGTGCCAGCAGCCTACCTAGCCGGGAGAGGTGGGAGACCCAGTACTTC. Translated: CASSLPSRERWETQYF.

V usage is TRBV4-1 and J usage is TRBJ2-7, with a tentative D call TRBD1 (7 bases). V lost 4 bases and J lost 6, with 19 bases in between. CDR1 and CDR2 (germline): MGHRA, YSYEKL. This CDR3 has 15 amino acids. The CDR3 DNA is TGCGCCAGCAGCCCACTCTCGGCAGGGGGGTGCGAGCAGTACTTC. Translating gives CASSPLSAGGCEQYF.

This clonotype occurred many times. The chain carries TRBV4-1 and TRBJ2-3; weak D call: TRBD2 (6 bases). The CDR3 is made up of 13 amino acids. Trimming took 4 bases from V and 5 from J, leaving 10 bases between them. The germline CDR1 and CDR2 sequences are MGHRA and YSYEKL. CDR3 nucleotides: TGCGCCAGCAGCCGGGACTTAATAGATACGCAGTATTTT. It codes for CASSRDLIDTQYF.

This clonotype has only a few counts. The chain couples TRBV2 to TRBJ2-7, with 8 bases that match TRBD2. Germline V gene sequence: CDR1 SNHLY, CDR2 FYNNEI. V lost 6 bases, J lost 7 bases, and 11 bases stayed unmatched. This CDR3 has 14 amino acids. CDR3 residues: CASSQSGSPPEQYF. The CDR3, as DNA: TGTGCCAGCAGCCAGAGCGGGAGCCCCCCTGAGCAGTACTTC. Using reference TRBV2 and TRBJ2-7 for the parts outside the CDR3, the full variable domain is EPEVTQTPSHQVTQMGQEVILRCVPISNHLYFYWYRQILGQKVEFLVSFYNNEISEKSEIFDDQFSVERPDGSNFTLKIRSTKLEDSAMYFCASSQSGSPPEQYFGPGTRLTVT.

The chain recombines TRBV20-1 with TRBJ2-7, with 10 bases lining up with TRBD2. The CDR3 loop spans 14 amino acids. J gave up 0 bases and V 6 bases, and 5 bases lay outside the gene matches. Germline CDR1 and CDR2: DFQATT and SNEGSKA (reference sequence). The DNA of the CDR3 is TGCAGTGCCGAGACTAGCGGGTTCTCCTACGAGCAGTACTTC. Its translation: CSAETSGFSYEQYF.

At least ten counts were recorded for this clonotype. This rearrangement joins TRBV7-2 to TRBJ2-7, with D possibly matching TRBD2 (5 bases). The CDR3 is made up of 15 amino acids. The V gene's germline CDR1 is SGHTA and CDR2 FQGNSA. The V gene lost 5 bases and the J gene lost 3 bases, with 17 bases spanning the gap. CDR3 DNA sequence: TGTGCCAGCAGCCGCGGCACACTAGTTGGCTACGAGCAGTACTTC. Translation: CASSRGTLVGYEQYF. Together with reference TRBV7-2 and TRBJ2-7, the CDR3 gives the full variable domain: GAGVSQSPSNKVTEKGKDVELRCDPISGHTALYWYRQSLGQGLEFLIYFQGNSAPDKSGLPSDRFSAERTGGSVSTLTIQRTQQEDSAVYLCASSRGTLVGYEQYFGPGTRLTVT.

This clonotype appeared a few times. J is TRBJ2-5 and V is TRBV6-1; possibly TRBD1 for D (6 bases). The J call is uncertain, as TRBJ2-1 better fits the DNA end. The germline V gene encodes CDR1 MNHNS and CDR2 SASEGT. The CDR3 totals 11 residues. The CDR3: CASRTTGEQFF. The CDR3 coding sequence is TGTGCCAGCAGGACCACAGGGGAGCAGTTCTTC.

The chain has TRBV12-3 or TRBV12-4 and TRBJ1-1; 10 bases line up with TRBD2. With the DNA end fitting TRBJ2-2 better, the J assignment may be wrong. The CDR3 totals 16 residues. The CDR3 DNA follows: TGTGCCAGCAGTCGGACTAGCGGAAAGAACACCGGGGAGCTGTTTTTT. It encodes CASSRTSGKNTGELFF.

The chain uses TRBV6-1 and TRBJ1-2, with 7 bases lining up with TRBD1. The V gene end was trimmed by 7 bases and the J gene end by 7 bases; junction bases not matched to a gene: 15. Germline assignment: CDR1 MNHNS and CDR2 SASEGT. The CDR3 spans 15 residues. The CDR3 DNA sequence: TGTGCCAGCAAGGAGGGGGCGCTTTTCTTTTCTGGCTACACCTTC. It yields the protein CASKEGALFFSGYTF.

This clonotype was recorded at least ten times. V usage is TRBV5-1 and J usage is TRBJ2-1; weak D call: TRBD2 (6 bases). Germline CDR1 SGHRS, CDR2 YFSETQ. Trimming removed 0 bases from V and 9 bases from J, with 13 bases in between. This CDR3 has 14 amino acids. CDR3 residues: CASSLDTQGGEQFF. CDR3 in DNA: TGCGCCAGCAGCTTGGATACCCAGGGAGGTGAGCAGTTCTTC. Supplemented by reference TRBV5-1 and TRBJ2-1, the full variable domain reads KAGVTQTPRYLIKTRGQQVTLSCSPISGHRSVSWYQQTPGQGLQFLFEYFSETQRNKGNFPGRFSGRQFSNSRSEMNVSTLELGDSALYLCASSLDTQGGEQFFGPGTRLTVL.

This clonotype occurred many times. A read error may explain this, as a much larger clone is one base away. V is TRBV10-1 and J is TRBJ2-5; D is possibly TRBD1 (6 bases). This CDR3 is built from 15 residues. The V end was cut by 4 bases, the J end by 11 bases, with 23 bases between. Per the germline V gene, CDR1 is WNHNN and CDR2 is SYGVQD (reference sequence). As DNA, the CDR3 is TGCGCCAGCAGTGGGGGGACAAGGGGTTACAATGAGCAGTACTTC. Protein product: CASSGGTRGYNEQYF.

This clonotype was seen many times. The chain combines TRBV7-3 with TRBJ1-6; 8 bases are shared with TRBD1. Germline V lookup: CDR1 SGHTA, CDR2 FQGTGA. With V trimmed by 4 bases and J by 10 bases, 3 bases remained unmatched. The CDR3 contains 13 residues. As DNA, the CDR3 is TGTGCCAGCAGCTCGGACAGGGACTCACCCCTCCACTTT. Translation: CASSSDRDSPLHF.

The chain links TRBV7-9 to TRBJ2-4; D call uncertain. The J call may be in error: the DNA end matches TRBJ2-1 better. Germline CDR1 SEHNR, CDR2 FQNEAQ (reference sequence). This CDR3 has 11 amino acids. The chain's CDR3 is CASSLENEQFF. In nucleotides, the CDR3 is TGTGCCAGCAGCTTGGAGAATGAGCAGTTCTTC.

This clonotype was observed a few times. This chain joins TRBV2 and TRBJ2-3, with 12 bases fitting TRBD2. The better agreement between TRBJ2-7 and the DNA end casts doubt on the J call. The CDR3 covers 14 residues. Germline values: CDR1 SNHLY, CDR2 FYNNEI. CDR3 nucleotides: TGTGCCAGCAGTGAGACTAGCGGGAGAGGGGAGCAGTACTTC. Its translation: CASSETSGRGEQYF.

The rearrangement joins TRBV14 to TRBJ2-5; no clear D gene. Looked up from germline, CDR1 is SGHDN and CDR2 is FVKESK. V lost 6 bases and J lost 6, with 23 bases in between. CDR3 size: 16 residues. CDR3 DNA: TGTGCCAGCAGTCAATCTCCCCCTCGGGTTGGGAAGACCCAGTACTTC. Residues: CASSQSPPRVGKTQYF. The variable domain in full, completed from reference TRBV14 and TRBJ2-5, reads EAGVTQFPSHSVIEKGQTVTLRCDPISGHDNLYWYRRVMGKEIKFLLHFVKESKQDESGMPNNRFLAERTGGTYSTLKVQPAELEDSGVYFCASSQSPPRVGKTQYFGPGTRLLVL.

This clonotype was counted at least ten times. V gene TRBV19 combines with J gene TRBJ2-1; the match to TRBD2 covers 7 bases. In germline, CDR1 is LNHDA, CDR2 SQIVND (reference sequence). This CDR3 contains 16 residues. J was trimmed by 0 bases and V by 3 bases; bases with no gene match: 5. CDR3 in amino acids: CASSIGGVGSYNEQFF. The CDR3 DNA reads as TGTGCCAGTAGTATTGGGGGGGTGGGCTCCTACAATGAGCAGTTCTTC.

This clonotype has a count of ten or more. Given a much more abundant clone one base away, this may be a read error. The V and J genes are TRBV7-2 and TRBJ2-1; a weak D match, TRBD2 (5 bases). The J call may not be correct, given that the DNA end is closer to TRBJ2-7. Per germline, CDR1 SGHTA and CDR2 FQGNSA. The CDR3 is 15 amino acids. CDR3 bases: TGTGCCAGCAGCTTCCGCGGGTCCTCCTACAATGAGCAGTACTTC. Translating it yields CASSFRGSSYNEQYF.

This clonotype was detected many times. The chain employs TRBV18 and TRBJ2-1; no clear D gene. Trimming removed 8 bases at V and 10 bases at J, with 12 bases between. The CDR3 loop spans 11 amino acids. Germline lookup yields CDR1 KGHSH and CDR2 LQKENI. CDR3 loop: CASAHEAEQFF. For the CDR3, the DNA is TGTGCCAGCGCCCACGAGGCGGAGCAGTTCTTC.

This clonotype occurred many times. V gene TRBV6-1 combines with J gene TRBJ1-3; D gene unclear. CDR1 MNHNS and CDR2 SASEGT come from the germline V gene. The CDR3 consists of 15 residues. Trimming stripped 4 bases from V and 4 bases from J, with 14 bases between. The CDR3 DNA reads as TGTGCCAGCAGTGTGTACGCGAACCTAGGAAACACCATATATTTT. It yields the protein CASSVYANLGNTIYF.

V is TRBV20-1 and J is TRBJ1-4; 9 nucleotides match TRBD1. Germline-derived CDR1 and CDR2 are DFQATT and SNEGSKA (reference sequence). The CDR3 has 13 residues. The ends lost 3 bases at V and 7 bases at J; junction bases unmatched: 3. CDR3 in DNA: TGCAGTGCTAGTGGGACAGGGTTTGAAAAACTGTTTTTT. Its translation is CSASGTGFEKLFF.

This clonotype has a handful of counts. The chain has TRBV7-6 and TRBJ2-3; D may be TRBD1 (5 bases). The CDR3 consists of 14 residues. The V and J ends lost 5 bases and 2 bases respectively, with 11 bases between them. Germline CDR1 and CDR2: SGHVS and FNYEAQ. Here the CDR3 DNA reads TGTGCCAGCAGCCAGGGTCCCTTCACAGATACGCAGTATTTT. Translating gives CASSQGPFTDTQYF.

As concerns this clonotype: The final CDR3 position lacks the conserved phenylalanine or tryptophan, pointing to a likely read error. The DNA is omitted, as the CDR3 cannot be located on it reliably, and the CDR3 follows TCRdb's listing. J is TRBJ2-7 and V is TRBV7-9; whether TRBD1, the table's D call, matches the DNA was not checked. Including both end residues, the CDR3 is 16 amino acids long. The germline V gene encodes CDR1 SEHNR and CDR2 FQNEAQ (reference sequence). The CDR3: CASRGDSLLYGYTFGS.

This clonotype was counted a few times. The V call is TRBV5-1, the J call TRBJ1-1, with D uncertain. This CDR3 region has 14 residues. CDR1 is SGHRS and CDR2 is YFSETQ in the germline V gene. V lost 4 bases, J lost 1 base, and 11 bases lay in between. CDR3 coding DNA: TGCGCCAGCAGCCCGGAGTGGGGGAACACTGAAGCTTTCTTT. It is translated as CASSPEWGNTEAFF.

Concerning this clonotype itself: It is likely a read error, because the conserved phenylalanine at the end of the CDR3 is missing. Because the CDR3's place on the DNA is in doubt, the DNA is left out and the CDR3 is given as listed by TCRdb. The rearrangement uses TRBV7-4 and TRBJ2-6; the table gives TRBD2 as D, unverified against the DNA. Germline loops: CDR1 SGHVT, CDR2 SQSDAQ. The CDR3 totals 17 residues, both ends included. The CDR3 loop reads CASSSVGRGVYEQYFGA.